One and the same sample provided the 29 T cell receptor beta chains below, sequenced in a study of human T cells and chemical hapten exposure. Indicated time point: patch test 3, about 24 weeks after DPC sensitization. Stated treatment: therapeutic diphenylcyclopropenone sensitization with weekly scalp DPC. TCRdb passed the RACE reads through MiXCR, listing each CDR3 protein once. The data hold roughly 200,000 distinct CDR3 sequences, with around a quarter observed a single time. Sequences were derived from whole blood, sampled in connection with sensitization to the hapten diphenylcyclopropenone (DPC). The receptors shown here come from a woman aged 40 to 49 with alopecia areata. Some clones in this sample may be carry-over from other donors' samples.

The CDR3 loop reads CASRPGQGYEQYF. CDR3 coding DNA: TGTGCCAGCAGACCGGGACAGGGCTACGAGCAGTACTTC. The rearrangement joins TRBV28 to TRBJ2-7, with 9 bases matching TRBD1. CDR3 length: 13 amino acids. CDR1 and CDR2 (germline): MDHEN, SYDVKM. Trimming removed 6 bases from V and 3 bases from J; junction bases left unmatched: 3.

This clonotype was picked up a small number of times. CDR3 nucleotides: TGTGCCATCAGCCCGGGACAGGGGTTGGACGAGCAGTACTTC. Translating gives CAISPGQGLDEQYF. This chain links TRBV10-3 with TRBJ2-7; 10 positions match TRBD1. Germline V CDR1 and CDR2: ENHRY, SYGVKD. CDR3 length equals 14 residues. V dropped 6 bases and J dropped 5; count of bases not matched to a gene: 7.

The rearrangement links TRBV27 to TRBJ1-6, with a possible D match to TRBD1 (6 bases). CDR3 size: 18 residues. Deletions cut 1 base from V and 11 bases from J, with 24 bases between. From germline, CDR1 is MNHEY and CDR2 SMNVEV (reference sequence). CDR3 DNA: TGTGCCAGCAGTTTATTGGGGACAAGGAGGGAGCTTGCGACACCCCTCCACTTT. Residues: CASSLLGTRRELATPLHF.

This chain connects TRBV28 to TRBJ1-5; perhaps TRBD1 as D (6 bases). Germline V gene sequence: CDR1 MDHEN, CDR2 SYDVKM. The CDR3 has 14 residues. V lost 2 bases and J lost 6, with 11 bases in between. In DNA, the CDR3 is TGTGCCAGCAGTTTAACAACAGGGACTCAGCCCCAGCATTTT. Protein sequence: CASSLTTGTQPQHF.

The V and J genes are TRBV7-2 and TRBJ1-4, with TRBD1 as a possible D gene (5 bases). The V gene's germline CDR1 is SGHTA and CDR2 FQGNSA. The CDR3 is made up of 14 amino acids. Trimming cost V 3 bases and J 6 bases, with 11 bases left between them. The CDR3 sequence: CASSFGGIDEKLFF. The CDR3 DNA reads as TGTGCCAGCAGCTTTGGGGGTATCGATGAAAAACTGTTTTTT.

This clonotype was detected a few times. The V gene is TRBV6-2 or TRBV6-3, the J gene TRBJ1-5; the D is unclear. The V end lost 0 bases, the J end lost 5 bases, and 11 bases lay between the germline ends. Germline V gene lookup returns CDR1 MNHEY and CDR2 SVGEGT. This CDR3 has 15 residues. The CDR3 loop reads CASSYSALRDQPQHF. In DNA form, the CDR3 reads TGTGCCAGCAGTTACTCTGCTTTGAGGGATCAGCCCCAGCATTTT.

This chain connects TRBV9 to TRBJ2-5, with 7 bases matching TRBD2. The CDR3 is 16 amino acids. Losses at the gene ends were 0 bases for V and 3 bases for J; bases not matched to a gene: 8. CDR1 and CDR2 from the germline V gene are SGDLS and YYNGEE. CDR3 amino acids: CASSVDPSGDEETQYF. CDR3 DNA sequence: TGTGCCAGCAGCGTAGACCCTAGCGGAGACGAAGAGACCCAGTACTTC. The full variable domain, rest sourced from reference TRBV9 and TRBJ2-5, is DSGVTQTPKHLITATGQRVTLRCSPRSGDLSVYWYQQSLDQGLQFLIQYYNGEERAKGNILERFSAQQFPDLHSELNLSSLELGDSALYFCASSVDPSGDEETQYFGPGTRLLVL.

This chain joins TRBV29-1 and TRBJ2-7; D might be TRBD1 (6 bases). Trimming cost V 4 bases and J 3 bases, with 13 bases left between them. Per the germline V gene, CDR1 is SQVTM and CDR2 is ANQGSEA. There are 13 residues in the CDR3. CDR3: CSVARAGVYEQYF. For the CDR3, the DNA is TGCAGCGTTGCGAGAGCAGGGGTCTACGAGCAGTACTTC.

This clonotype was seen at least ten times. This chain joins TRBV7-2 and TRBJ2-7; no reliable D call. Germline loops: CDR1 SGHTA, CDR2 FQGNSA. The CDR3 contains 14 residues. The ends were cut back, 2 bases at V and 3 bases at J, with 11 bases in the middle. This CDR3 reads CASSLSRAHYEQYF. The CDR3 region has the DNA TGTGCCAGCAGCTTAAGCCGGGCCCACTACGAGCAGTACTTC.

The table lists this clonotype with a few counts. The V and J genes are TRBV7-2 and TRBJ2-4, with no clear D. Between the trimmed V and J ends, which lost 1 base and 11 bases, there was a span of 6 bases. The CDR3 contains 11 residues. Germline V gene data show CDR1 as SGHTA and CDR2 as FQGNSA. In DNA form, the CDR3 reads TGTGCCAGCAGCTTAGGAACCTTTCAGTACTTC. It encodes CASSLGTFQYF. The full variable domain, its missing parts supplied by reference TRBV7-2 and TRBJ2-4, is GAGVSQSPSNKVTEKGKDVELRCDPISGHTALYWYRQSLGQGLEFLIYFQGNSAPDKSGLPSDRFSAERTGGSVSTLTIQRTQQEDSAVYLCASSLGTFQYFGAGTRLSVL.

This clonotype has ten or more counts. The chain is built from TRBV29-1 and TRBJ2-1; no definite D call. Germline V lookup: CDR1 SQVTM, CDR2 ANQGSEA. The V gene lost 4 bases and the J gene lost 6 bases, with 13 bases spanning the gap. The CDR3 contains 13 residues. The CDR3 here is CSVATTLGNEQFF. CDR3 nucleotides: TGCAGCGTTGCGACGACCCTGGGCAATGAGCAGTTCTTC.

This sequence joins TRBV20-1 and TRBJ2-7; D gene unclear. This CDR3 region has 12 residues. Trimming stripped 3 bases from V and 2 bases from J, with 8 bases between. The germline CDR1 and CDR2 sequences are DFQATT and SNEGSKA (reference sequence). DNA for the CDR3: TGCAGTGCTAGTCAGGCCACCTACGAGCAGTACTTC. The encoded protein is CSASQATYEQYF.

The chain links TRBV20-1 to TRBJ1-2; possible D gene TRBD1, 5 bases. Germline V gene data show CDR1 as DFQATT and CDR2 as SNEGSKA (reference sequence). The CDR3 contains 14 residues. The germline V and J ends were trimmed by 6 bases and 7 bases, with 21 bases remaining between them. CDR3 bases: TGCAGTGCCACTAAGCCGATTAGACAGAGTGGCTACACCTTC. Translating it yields CSATKPIRQSGYTF.

The chain carries TRBV29-1 and TRBJ2-3, with 13 bases that match TRBD2. The germline V gene encodes CDR1 SQVTM and CDR2 ANQGSEA. Trimming cost V 7 bases and J 3 bases; bases outside gene matches: 7. The length of the CDR3 is 15 residues. The CDR3 loop is CSAVLAGGRTDTQYF. The DNA of the CDR3 is TGCAGCGCCGTACTAGCGGGAGGGAGAACAGATACGCAGTATTTT.

This clonotype was seen ten or more times. This rearrangement joins TRBV6-1 to TRBJ1-6; a weak D match, TRBD1 (5 bases). Trimming removed 6 bases from V and 7 bases from J, with 19 bases in between. This CDR3 has 16 amino acids. Germline-derived CDR1 and CDR2 are MNHNS and SASEGT. CDR3 sequence reads: CASRGRSEKMNSPLHF. The CDR3, as DNA: TGTGCCAGCAGGGGACGCTCGGAAAAAATGAATTCACCCCTCCACTTT.

J is TRBJ2-3 and V is TRBV5-1, with D uncertain. The V gene lost 0 bases and the J gene lost 6 bases, with 8 bases spanning the gap. The CDR3 consists of 13 residues. Germline lookup yields CDR1 SGHRS and CDR2 YFSETQ. In DNA form, the CDR3 reads TGCGCCAGCAGCTTGGTCGCAGAGGATACGCAGTATTTT. This sequence encodes CASSLVAEDTQYF. Based on the CDR3 plus reference TRBV5-1 and TRBJ2-3, the full variable domain is KAGVTQTPRYLIKTRGQQVTLSCSPISGHRSVSWYQQTPGQGLQFLFEYFSETQRNKGNFPGRFSGRQFSNSRSEMNVSTLELGDSALYLCASSLVAEDTQYFGPGTRLTVL.

This clonotype was seen only a few times. The chain carries TRBV6-2 or TRBV6-3 and TRBJ2-7; 12 bases line up with TRBD2. Germline V CDR1 and CDR2: MNHEY, SVGEGT. V gave up 2 bases and J gave up 6 bases; unmatched junction bases: 11. This CDR3 spans 17 amino acids. CDR3 sequence (DNA): TGTGCCAGCAGTTACGTTCGACTAGCGGGAGAAGGGGGCGAGCAGTACTTC. Amino acids: CASSYVRLAGEGGEQYF.

The chain joins TRBV12-3 or TRBV12-4 to TRBJ1-1, with 7 bases aligning to TRBD1. J gave up 3 bases and V 4 bases, and 8 bases lay outside the gene matches. This CDR3 contains 15 residues. This chain's CDR3 is CASSSLRGGDTEAFF. The CDR3 DNA follows: TGTGCCAGCAGTTCACTCAGGGGGGGGGACACTGAAGCTTTCTTT.

This clonotype has just a few counts. This rearrangement joins TRBV6-4 to TRBJ2-2; 9 bases line up with TRBD2. This CDR3 region has 15 residues. The trim removed 3 bases at V and 3 bases at J, leaving 2 bases unmatched. Per the germline V gene, CDR1 is MRHNA and CDR2 is SNTAGT. CDR3 bases: TGTGCCAGCAGTGAGGCGGGGGGGCACACCGGGGAGCTGTTTTTT. Protein: CASSEAGGHTGELFF.

This chain connects TRBV20-1 to TRBJ2-5; 14 nucleotides agree with TRBD2. The length of the CDR3 is 16 residues. Germline assignment: CDR1 DFQATT and CDR2 SNEGSKA (reference sequence). V gave up 0 bases and J gave up 5 bases; unmatched junction bases: 5. The CDR3 is CSARDRLAGGVETQYF. DNA of the CDR3: TGCAGTGCTAGAGATCGACTAGCGGGAGGGGTGGAGACCCAGTACTTC.

The J gene is TRBJ2-7, the V gene TRBV12-3 or TRBV12-4, with TRBD1 matching over 8 bases. V shed 6 bases and J 5 bases; nucleotides not matched to a gene: 6. The CDR3 is 13 residues long. For the CDR3, the DNA is TGTGCCAGCAGCCCGAGGACAGGGAACGAGCAGTACTTC. Its translation: CASSPRTGNEQYF.

The chain carries TRBV6-5 and TRBJ1-2, with D uncertain. The CDR3 covers 14 residues. CDR1 and CDR2 from the germline V gene are MNHEY and SVGAGI. Trimming removed 4 bases at V and 0 bases at J, with 9 bases between. The CDR3 here is CASSSSATNYGYTF. The CDR3 DNA reads TGTGCCAGCAGTTCAAGTGCAACTAACTATGGCTACACCTTC.

The chain has TRBV21-1 and TRBJ1-2; TRBD1 is taken as the D call from the table, unchecked against the DNA. TRBV21-1 is a documented pseudogene. The CDR3 length is 13 residues. CDR3: CASFKQGASGYTF. In DNA form, the CDR3 reads TGTGCCAGTTTTAAACAGGGGGCGTCTGGCTACACCTTC.

This clonotype was seen a few times. This chain uses TRBV12-3 or TRBV12-4 with TRBJ1-1; D not resolved. V gave up 4 bases and J gave up 1 base, with 13 bases separating them. The CDR3 covers 15 residues. The CDR3 nucleotides are TGTGCCAGCAGTTCTCCCGTGGAGTGGAACACTGAAGCTTTCTTT. It translates to CASSSPVEWNTEAFF.

V is TRBV3-1 and J is TRBJ2-5; 14 nucleotides agree with TRBD2. This CDR3 spans 16 amino acids. V gave up 4 bases and J gave up 1 base; unmatched junction bases: 2. CDR1 LGHDT and CDR2 YNNKEL come from the germline V gene (reference sequence). In DNA form, the CDR3 reads TGTGCCAGCAGCCCTGGGACTAGCGGGAGCCAAGAGACCCAGTACTTC. Translating it yields CASSPGTSGSQETQYF.

This clonotype came up many times. The CDR3, as DNA: TGTGCCAGCAGCTTGGGACATTATAGCAATCAGCCCCAGCATTTT. It yields the protein CASSLGHYSNQPQHF. The chain joins TRBV7-2 to TRBJ1-5; D is perhaps TRBD1 (6 bases). CDR1 SGHTA and CDR2 FQGNSA come from the germline V gene. The CDR3 runs to 15 residues. V was trimmed by 3 bases and J by 0 bases, leaving 9 bases between them.

The chain recombines TRBV7-2 with TRBJ2-3; D might be TRBD2 (6 bases). The CDR3 is 14 amino acids. The ends were cut back, 6 bases at V and 0 bases at J, with 10 bases in the middle. Germline CDR1 reads SGHTA; CDR2 reads FQGNSA. In DNA form, the CDR3 reads TGTGCCAGCAGGGAGGGGTGGAGCACAGATACGCAGTATTTT. It codes for CASREGWSTDTQYF.

This chain links TRBV6-5 with TRBJ1-2, with D uncertain. CDR3 length: 14 residues. Germline-derived CDR1 and CDR2 are MNHEY and SVGAGI. Trimming pared 0 bases from V and 7 bases from J, leaving 12 bases between. DNA of the CDR3: TGTGCCAGCAGTTACTCGATCCGGGAGGGTGGCTACACCTTC. Translated: CASSYSIREGGYTF.

This clonotype was seen a handful of times. The rearrangement links TRBV30 to TRBJ2-1, with 8 bases fitting TRBD1. CDR3 length equals 16 residues. V dropped 2 bases and J dropped 8; count of bases not matched to a gene: 14. The germline V gene has CDR1 GTSNPN and CDR2 SVGIG (reference sequence). CDR3 residues: CAWSPARTGFGDEQFF. Here the CDR3 DNA reads TGTGCCTGGAGTCCAGCCCGGACAGGGTTTGGGGATGAGCAGTTCTTC. The whole variable domain, filled in from reference TRBV30 and TRBJ2-1, reads SQTIHQWPATLVQPVGSPLSLECTVEGTSNPNLYWYRQAAGRGLQLLFYSVGIGQISSEVPQNLSASRPQDRQFILSSKKLLLSDSGFYLCAWSPARTGFGDEQFFGPGTRLTVL.